This is a list of T cell receptor beta chains from one sample in a study of shared T cell receptors in the human thymus. TCRdb's table, derived via immunoSEQ multiplex PCR, lists solely in-frame clones and lacks some. This table has hundreds of thousands of clones, over 75% appearing once. These data also featured in a second study, about human thymus T cells.

Sequencing was carried out using thymocytes. The receptor source for this set is a girl under three years old with a congenital heart defect. Each CDR3 is given with its conserved first and last residue. Fields, in order: J gene, clone size, D gene, V gene, CDR3 protein, CDR3 DNA. A D gene is named only where the DNA matches it firmly. The size entry is marked missing in some rows and otherwise reads once, few, many or a size class.

TRBJ1-4,-,TRBD1,TRBV4-2,CASSRGDRGPEKLFF,TGTGCCAGCTCCCGAGGGGACAGGGGGCCTGAAAAACTGTTTTTT
TRBJ1-4,-,-,TRBV14,CASSQARGAGEKLFF,TGTGCCAGCAGCCAAGCCCGAGGGGCGGGGGAAAAACTGTTTTTT
TRBJ2-2,-,TRBD2,TRBV7-6,CASRRTSGARTGELFF,TGTGCCAGCAGACGAACTAGCGGGGCGAGGACCGGGGAGCTGTTTTTT
TRBJ2-7,once,-,TRBV29-1,CSVVRDTYHSYEQYF,TGCAGCGTAGTCCGGGACACATACCACAGCTACGAGCAGTACTTC
TRBJ2-2,-,TRBD2,TRBV29-1,CSVAFGTSGGSAGELFF,TGCAGCGTTGCTTTCGGGACTAGCGGGGGGAGTGCCGGGGAGCTGTTTTTT
TRBJ1-2,-,-,TRBV7-9,CASRSQGPGWWGYGYTF,TGTGCCAGCAGATCCCAGGGGCCAGGGTGGTGGGGCTATGGCTACACCTTC
TRBJ2-5,-,-,TRBV14,CASSQGTAYQETQYF,TGTGCCAGCAGCCAAGGGACAGCTTACCAAGAGACCCAGTACTTC
TRBJ1-6,-,-,TRBV14,CASSPYNSPLHF,TGTGCCAGCAGCCCATATAATTCACCCCTCCACTTT
TRBJ2-3,-,TRBD1,TRBV9,CASSFSPGQVTDTQYF,TGTGCCAGCAGCTTCTCCCCGGGACAGGTAACAGATACGCAGTATTTT
TRBJ2-5,-,TRBD2,TRBV7-8,CASSSGLAGTQYF,TGTGCCAGCAGCTCTGGACTAGCGGGGACCCAGTACTTC
TRBJ1-5,-,TRBD1,TRBV28,CASRGQGLYSNQPQHF,TGTGCCAGCAGGGGACAGGGGCTTTATAGCAATCAGCCCCAGCATTTT
TRBJ1-4,-,-,TRBV18,CASSPAGFQNGVYEKLFF,TGTGCCAGCTCACCCGCCGGGTTCCAGAACGGTGTTTATGAAAAACTGTTTTTT
TRBJ2-1,-,TRBD2,TRBV4-3,CASSQKAGTSGRDEQFF,TGCGCCAGCAGCCAGAAGGCTGGGACTAGCGGAAGGGATGAGCAGTTCTTC
TRBJ2-7,-,-,TRBV4-3,CASSRRRGPEYEQYF,TGCGCCAGCAGCCGTCGGCGGGGGCCAGAATACGAGCAGTACTTC
TRBJ1-5,-,-,TRBV4-3,CASSQAVGRVGGRSNQPQHF,TGCGCCAGCAGCCAAGCGGTAGGCAGGGTGGGGGGTAGGAGCAATCAGCCCCAGCATTTT
TRBJ1-2,-,TRBD1,TRBV5-5,CASSLRDRERCGYTF,TGTGCCAGCAGCTTACGGGACAGGGAACGGTGTGGCTACACCTTC
TRBJ1-2,few,-,TRBV19,CASNPPRGYGYTF,TGTGCCAGTAACCCCCCTCGAGGCTATGGCTACACCTTC
TRBJ2-1,-,TRBD2,TRBV7-8,CASSLRWYTSGGRSNEQFF,TGTGCCAGCAGCTTAAGGTGGTATACTAGCGGGGGGCGATCCAATGAGCAGTTCTTC
TRBJ1-2,few,-,TRBV7-9,CASSLASDRGVHTYGYTF,TGTGCCAGCAGCTTAGCATCAGATCGGGGGGTTCATACCTATGGCTACACCTTC
TRBJ2-7,-,TRBD1,TRBV2,CASSRGQGVHEQYF,TGTGCCAGCAGTAGGGGACAGGGGGTCCACGAGCAGTACTTC
TRBJ2-7,-,-,TRBV15,CATSRGLPGEQYF,TGTGCCACCAGCAGAGGGCTTCCGGGGGAGCAGTACTTC
TRBJ2-3,-,-,TRBV10-1,CASSESMATDTQYF,TGCGCCAGCAGTGAGTCTATGGCAACAGATACGCAGTATTTT
TRBJ2-3,few,-,TRBV10-2,CASQTQYRDFTDTQYF,TGCGCCAGCCAGACCCAGTACCGGGACTTCACAGATACGCAGTATTTT
TRBJ1-5,-,TRBD1,TRBV6-1,CASTEQGANQPQHF,TGTGCCAGCACGGAACAGGGGGCAAATCAGCCCCAGCATTTT
TRBJ2-1,-,TRBD2,TRBV27,CASSLRGGASYNEQFF,TGTGCCAGCAGTTTACGCGGGGGGGCTTCCTACAATGAGCAGTTCTTC
TRBJ1-2,-,-,TRBV19,CASSIRFGDTDGYTF,-
TRBJ1-1,-,TRBD1,TRBV28,CASSLTFGAGQGSHEAFF,TGTGCCAGCAGTTTAACGTTTGGGGCGGGACAGGGATCCCATGAAGCTTTCTTT
TRBJ1-4,few,-,TRBV25-1,CASSALAQGAANEKLFF,TGTGCCAGCAGCGCGTTGGCCCAAGGGGCGGCTAATGAAAAACTGTTTTTT
TRBJ1-4,-,-,TRBV28,CASSLGLEEKLFF,TGTGCCAGCAGTTTGGGTCTGGAGGAAAAACTGTTTTTT
TRBJ1-2,-,-,TRBV6-1,CASSGSYGYTF,TGTGCCAGCAGCGGTAGCTATGGCTACACCTTC
TRBJ1-4,-,-,TRBV6-5,CASRKDGHRGEKLFF,TGTGCCAGCAGGAAGGACGGCCACAGAGGGGAAAAACTGTTTTTT
TRBJ1-2,-,TRBD1,TRBV29-1,CSAGTGKWCDYGYTF,TGCAGCGCGGGGACAGGGAAGTGGTGCGACTATGGCTACACCTTC
TRBJ1-4,-,-,TRBV30,CAWSVKPGLGNEKLFF,TGTGCCTGGAGTGTGAAACCGGGATTAGGGAATGAAAAACTGTTTTTT
TRBJ1-2,-,TRBD1,TRBV30,CAWSVPPGQGVTGYTF,TGTGCCTGGAGTGTACCCCCTGGACAGGGAGTGACTGGCTACACCTTC